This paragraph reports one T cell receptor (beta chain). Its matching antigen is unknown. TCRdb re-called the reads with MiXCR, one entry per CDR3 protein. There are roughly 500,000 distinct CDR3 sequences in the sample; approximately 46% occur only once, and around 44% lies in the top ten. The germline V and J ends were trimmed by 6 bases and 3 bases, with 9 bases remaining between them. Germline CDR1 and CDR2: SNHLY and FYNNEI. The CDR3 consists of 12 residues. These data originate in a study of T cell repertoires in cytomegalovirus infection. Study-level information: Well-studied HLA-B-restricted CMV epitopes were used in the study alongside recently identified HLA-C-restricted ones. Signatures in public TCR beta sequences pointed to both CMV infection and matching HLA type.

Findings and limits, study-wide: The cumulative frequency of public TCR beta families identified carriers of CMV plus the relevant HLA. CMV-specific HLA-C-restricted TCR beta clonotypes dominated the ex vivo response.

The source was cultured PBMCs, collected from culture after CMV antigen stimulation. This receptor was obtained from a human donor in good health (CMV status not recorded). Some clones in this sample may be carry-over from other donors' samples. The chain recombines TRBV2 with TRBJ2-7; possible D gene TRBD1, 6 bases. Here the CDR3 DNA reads TGTGCCAGCAGGGGGACATACTACGAGCAGTACTTC. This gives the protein CASRGTYYEQYF.